This T cell receptor beta chain was obtained from a study of shared clonotypes between healthy human individuals. Between the trimmed V and J ends, which lost 3 bases and 3 bases, there was a span of 5 bases. This CDR3 is built from 11 residues. Germline V gene sequence: CDR1 DFQATT, CDR2 SNEGSKA (reference sequence). In the naive CD8 group, cells lacked CD45RO and were positively selected for CCR7, so terminally differentiated effector memory CD45RA+ cells were left out. Of note for this clone: Its antigen is undetermined.

Study-level results: The study found lower generation probabilities in non-shared clonotypes than in those shared by all four donors. For naive CD4 cells, 5% to 6.5% of clonotypes were shared across a handful of donors.

The data were produced by immunoSEQ multiplex PCR, yet TCRdb's version contains in-frame clones alone and is incomplete. This sample has about 600,000 clones; 95% to 96% occur once, and the top ten carry 0.11%. The clonotype comes from a woman in her twenties or thirties in good health. Sequenced material: naive CD8+ T cells sorted from blood. The chain has TRBV20-1 and TRBJ2-5; D may be TRBD2 (5 bases). The CDR3 nucleotides are TGCAGTGCTAGGAGGGAAGAGACCCAGTACTTC. Amino acids: CSARREETQYF.